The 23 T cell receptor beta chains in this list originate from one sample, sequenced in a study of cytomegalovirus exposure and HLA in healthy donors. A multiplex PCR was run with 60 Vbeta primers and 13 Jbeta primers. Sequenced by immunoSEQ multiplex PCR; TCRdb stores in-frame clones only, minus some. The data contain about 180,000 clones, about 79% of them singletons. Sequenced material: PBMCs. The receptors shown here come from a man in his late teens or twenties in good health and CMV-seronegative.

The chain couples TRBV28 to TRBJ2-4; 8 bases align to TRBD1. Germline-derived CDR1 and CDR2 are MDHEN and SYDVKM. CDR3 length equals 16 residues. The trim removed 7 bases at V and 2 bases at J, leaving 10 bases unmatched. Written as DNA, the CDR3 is TGTGCCAGCACCGCCGACAGGGGTAAATCCAAAAACATTCAGTACTTC. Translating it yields CASTADRGKSKNIQYF.

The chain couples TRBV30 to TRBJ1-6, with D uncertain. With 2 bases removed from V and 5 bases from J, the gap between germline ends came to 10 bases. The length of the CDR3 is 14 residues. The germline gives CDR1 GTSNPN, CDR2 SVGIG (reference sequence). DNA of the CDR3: TGTGCCTGGAGTCAGGATTCTAATAATTCACCCCTCCACTTT. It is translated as CAWSQDSNNSPLHF.

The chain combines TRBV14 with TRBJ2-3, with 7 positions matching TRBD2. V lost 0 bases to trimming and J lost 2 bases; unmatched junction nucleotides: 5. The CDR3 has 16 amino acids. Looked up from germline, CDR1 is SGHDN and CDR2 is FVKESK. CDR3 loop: CASSQDVGGTTDTQYF. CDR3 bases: TGTGCCAGCAGCCAAGATGTGGGGGGGACCACAGATACGCAGTATTTT.

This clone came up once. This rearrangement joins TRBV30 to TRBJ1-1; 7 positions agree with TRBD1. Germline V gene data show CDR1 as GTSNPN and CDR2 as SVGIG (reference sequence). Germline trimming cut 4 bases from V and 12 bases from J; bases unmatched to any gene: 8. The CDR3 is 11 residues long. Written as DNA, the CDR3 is TGTGCCTGGAACAGGGGAACTTTTTCTTTCTTT. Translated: CAWNRGTFSFF.

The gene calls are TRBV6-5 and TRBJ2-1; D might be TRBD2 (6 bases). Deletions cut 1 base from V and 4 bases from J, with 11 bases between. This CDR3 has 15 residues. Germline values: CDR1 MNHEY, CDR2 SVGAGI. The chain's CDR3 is CASSYFWGDYNEQFF. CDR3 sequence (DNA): TGTGCCAGCAGTTACTTCTGGGGGGATTACAATGAGCAGTTCTTC.

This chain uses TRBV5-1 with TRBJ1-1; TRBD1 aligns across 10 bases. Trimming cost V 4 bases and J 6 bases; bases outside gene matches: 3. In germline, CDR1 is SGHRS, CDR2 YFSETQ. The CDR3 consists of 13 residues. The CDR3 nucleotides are TGCGCCAGCAGCGGACAGGGGGTGGCTGAAGCTTTCTTT. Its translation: CASSGQGVAEAFF.

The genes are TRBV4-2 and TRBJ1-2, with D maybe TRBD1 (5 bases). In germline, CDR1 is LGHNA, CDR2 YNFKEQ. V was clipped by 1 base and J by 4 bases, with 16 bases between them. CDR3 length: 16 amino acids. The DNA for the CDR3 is TGTGCCAGCAGCCAAGCGGGTCGGGGGGACGGCTATGGCTACACCTTC. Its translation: CASSQAGRGDGYGYTF.

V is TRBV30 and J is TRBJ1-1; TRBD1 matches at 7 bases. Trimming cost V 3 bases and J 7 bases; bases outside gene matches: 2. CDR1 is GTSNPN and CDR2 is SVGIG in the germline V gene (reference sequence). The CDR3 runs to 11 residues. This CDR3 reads CAWSRTGEAFF. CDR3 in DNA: TGTGCCTGGAGCCGGACAGGTGAAGCTTTCTTT.

The CDR3 nucleotides are TGCGCCAGCAGCTTGGAGGGGTATAGCAATCAGCCCCAGCATTTT. As protein: CASSLEGYSNQPQHF. The chain joins TRBV5-1 to TRBJ1-5, with D perhaps matching TRBD1 (5 bases). CDR3 length: 15 residues. Trimming shortened V by 0 bases and J by 0 bases, and 7 bases separated the two germline ends. Germline V lookup: CDR1 SGHRS, CDR2 YFSETQ.

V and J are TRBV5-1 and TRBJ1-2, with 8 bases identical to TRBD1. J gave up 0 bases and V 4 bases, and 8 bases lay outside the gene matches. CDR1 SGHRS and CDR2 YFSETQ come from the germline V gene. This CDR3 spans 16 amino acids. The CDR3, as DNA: TGCGCCAGCAGCGGGGGGACAGGAGGGGCTAACTATGGCTACACCTTC. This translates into CASSGGTGGANYGYTF. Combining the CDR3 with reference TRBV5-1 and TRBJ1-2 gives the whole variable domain KAGVTQTPRYLIKTRGQQVTLSCSPISGHRSVSWYQQTPGQGLQFLFEYFSETQRNKGNFPGRFSGRQFSNSRSEMNVSTLELGDSALYLCASSGGTGGANYGYTFGSGTRLTVV.

The CDR3 coding sequence is TGTGCCAGTAGTACTACAGGGTTCCGCAATCAGCCCCAGCATTTT. Protein sequence: CASSTTGFRNQPQHF. The chain couples TRBV19 to TRBJ1-5; TRBD1 is a possible D gene (6 bases). This CDR3 spans 15 amino acids. Trimming stripped 4 bases from V and 2 bases from J, with 12 bases between. Germline V lookup: CDR1 LNHDA, CDR2 SQIVND (reference sequence). Based on the CDR3 plus reference TRBV19 and TRBJ1-5, the full variable domain is DGGITQSPKYLFRKEGQNVTLSCEQNLNHDAMYWYRQDPGQGLRLIYYSQIVNDFQKGDIAEGYSVSREKKESFPLTVTSAQKNPTAFYLCASSTTGFRNQPQHFGDGTRLSIL.

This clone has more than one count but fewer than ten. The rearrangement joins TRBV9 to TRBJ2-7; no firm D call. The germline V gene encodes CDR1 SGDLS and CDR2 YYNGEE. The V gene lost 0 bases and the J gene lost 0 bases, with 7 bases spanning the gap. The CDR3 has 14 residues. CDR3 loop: CASSVGGDSYEQYF. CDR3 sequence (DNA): TGTGCCAGCAGCGTAGGCGGCGACTCCTACGAGCAGTACTTC.

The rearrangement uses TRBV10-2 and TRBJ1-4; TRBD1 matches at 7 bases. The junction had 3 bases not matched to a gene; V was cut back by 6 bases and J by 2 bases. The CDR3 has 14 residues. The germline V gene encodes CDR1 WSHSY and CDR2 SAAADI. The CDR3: CASRLTGTNEKLFF. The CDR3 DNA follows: TGCGCCAGCAGGTTGACAGGGACTAATGAAAAACTGTTTTTT.

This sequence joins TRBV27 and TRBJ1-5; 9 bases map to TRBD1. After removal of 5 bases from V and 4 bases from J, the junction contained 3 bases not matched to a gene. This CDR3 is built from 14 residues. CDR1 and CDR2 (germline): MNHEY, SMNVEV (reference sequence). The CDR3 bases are TGTGCCAGCAGTGGGACAGGGCGGAATCAGCCCCAGCATTTT. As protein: CASSGTGRNQPQHF.

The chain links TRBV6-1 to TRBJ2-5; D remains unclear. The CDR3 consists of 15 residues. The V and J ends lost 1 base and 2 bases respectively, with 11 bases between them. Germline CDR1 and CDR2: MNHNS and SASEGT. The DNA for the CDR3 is TGTGCCAGCAGTGAAGATGGCGGAGCACAAGAGACCCAGTACTTC. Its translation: CASSEDGGAQETQYF.

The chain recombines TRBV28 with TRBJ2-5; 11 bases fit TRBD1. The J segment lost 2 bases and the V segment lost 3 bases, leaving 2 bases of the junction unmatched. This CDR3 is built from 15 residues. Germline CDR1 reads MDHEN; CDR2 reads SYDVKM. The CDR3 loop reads CASSFGDRGQETQYF. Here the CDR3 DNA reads TGTGCCAGCAGTTTCGGGGACAGGGGGCAAGAGACCCAGTACTTC. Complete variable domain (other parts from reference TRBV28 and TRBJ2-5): DVKVTQSSRYLVKRTGEKVFLECVQDMDHENMFWYRQDPGLGLRLIYFSYDVKMKEKGDIPEGYSVSREKKERFSLILESASTNQTSMYLCASSFGDRGQETQYFGPGTRLLVL.

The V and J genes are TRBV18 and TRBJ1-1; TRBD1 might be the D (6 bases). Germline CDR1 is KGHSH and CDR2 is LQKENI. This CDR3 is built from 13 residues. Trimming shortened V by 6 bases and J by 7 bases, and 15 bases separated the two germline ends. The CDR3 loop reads CASSPGGRGEAFF. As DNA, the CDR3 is TGTGCCAGCTCCCCGGGGGGCCGGGGTGAAGCTTTCTTT. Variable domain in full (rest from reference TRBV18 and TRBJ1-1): NAGVMQNPRHLVRRRGQEARLRCSPMKGHSHVYWYRQLPEEGLKFMVYLQKENIIDESGMPKERFSAEFPKEGPSILRIQQVVRGDSAAYFCASSPGGRGEAFFGQGTRLTVV.

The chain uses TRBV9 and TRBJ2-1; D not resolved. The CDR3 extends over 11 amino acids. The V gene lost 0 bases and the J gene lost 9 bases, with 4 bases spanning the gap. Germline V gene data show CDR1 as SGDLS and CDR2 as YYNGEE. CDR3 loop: CASSVESEQFF. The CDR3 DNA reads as TGTGCCAGCAGCGTAGAGAGTGAGCAGTTCTTC.

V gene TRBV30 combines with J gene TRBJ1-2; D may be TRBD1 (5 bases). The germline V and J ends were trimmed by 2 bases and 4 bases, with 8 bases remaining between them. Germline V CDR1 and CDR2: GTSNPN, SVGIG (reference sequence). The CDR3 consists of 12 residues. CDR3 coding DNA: TGTGCCTGGAGTTACAGGCGCTATGGCTACACCTTC. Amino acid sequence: CAWSYRRYGYTF.

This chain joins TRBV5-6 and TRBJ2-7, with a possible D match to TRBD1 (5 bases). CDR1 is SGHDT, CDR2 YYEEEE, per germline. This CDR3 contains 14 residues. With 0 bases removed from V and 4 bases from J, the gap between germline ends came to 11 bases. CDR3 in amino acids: CASSLVGVGYEQYF. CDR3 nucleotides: TGTGCCAGCAGCTTGGTAGGGGTCGGGTACGAGCAGTACTTC.

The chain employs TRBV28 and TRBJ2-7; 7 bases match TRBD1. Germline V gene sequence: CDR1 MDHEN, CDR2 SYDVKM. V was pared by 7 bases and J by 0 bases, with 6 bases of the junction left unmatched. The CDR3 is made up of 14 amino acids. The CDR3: CASTTGQISYEQYF. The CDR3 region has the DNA TGTGCCAGCACGACGGGACAGATCTCCTACGAGCAGTACTTC.

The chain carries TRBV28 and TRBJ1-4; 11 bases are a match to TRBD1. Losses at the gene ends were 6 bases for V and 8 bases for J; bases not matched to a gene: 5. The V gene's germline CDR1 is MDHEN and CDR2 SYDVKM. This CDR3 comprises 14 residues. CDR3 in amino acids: CASRADRGREKLFF. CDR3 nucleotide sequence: TGTGCCAGCAGAGCGGACAGGGGGCGCGAAAAACTGTTTTTT.

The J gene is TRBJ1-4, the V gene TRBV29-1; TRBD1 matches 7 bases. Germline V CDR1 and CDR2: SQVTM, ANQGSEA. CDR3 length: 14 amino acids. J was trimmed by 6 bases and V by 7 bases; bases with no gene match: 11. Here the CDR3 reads CSARGQALDEKLFF. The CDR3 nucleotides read TGCAGCGCCCGAGGACAGGCGTTGGATGAAAAACTGTTTTTT.